This T cell receptor (beta chain) appears in the sequencing data of a study of vaccination effects on CD4 cells after COVID-19. The wider study: The second dose preceded post-vaccine samples by a median of 72 days.

The germline gives CDR1 GTSNPN, CDR2 SVGIG (reference sequence). The CDR3 loop spans 12 amino acids. With the ViraFEST assay, the study expanded antigen-specific CD4+ T cells using viral peptide pools, then sequenced them. Following a roughly 11-day culture, CD4+ T cells were purified. BNT162b2 vaccine or mRNA-1273 vaccine was given to participants in two doses. After about 2 million PBMC were placed in each well, they were cultured with approximately 10 IU/ml IL-2 and about 10 ug/ml peptides. Method: immunoSEQ multiplex PCR; TCRdb's copy keeps in-frame clones and lacks some. The profile covers roughly 70,000 clones, with roughly 80% appearing a single time and about 0.86% taken by the ten largest. Comments on this clone: Its antigen is unidentified.

Study-level results: Recruitment yielded few convalescent patients, and the study had no early post-infection timepoints. Clones arising from infection and from vaccination showed marked clonal contraction late after vaccination.

This TCR was recovered from a human donor who received a COVID-19 vaccine. Material: CD4+ T cells from PBMCs cultured with HCoV-OC43 spike peptides, obtained after COVID-19 vaccination. Subset described: HCoV-OC43 spike overlapping peptide pool stimulation. This sequence joins TRBV30 and TRBJ2-5, with 8 bases matching TRBD1. CDR3 residues: CAFRQGQETQYF. As DNA, the CDR3 is TGTGCTTTTCGACAGGGGCAAGAGACCCAGTACTTC. Full variable domain (rest looked up from reference TRBV30 and TRBJ2-5): SQTIHQWPATLVQPVGSPLSLECTVEGTSNPNLYWYRQAAGRGLQLLFYSVGIGQISSEVPQNLSASRPQDRQFILSSKKLLLSDSGFYLCAFRQGQETQYFGPGTRLLVL.